A single sample gave rise to the 27 T cell receptor beta chains below, sequenced in a study of blood T cell repertoires in COVID-19. Here immunoSEQ multiplex PCR was the method, and the copy in TCRdb shows in-frame clones only, minus some. The sample records around 140,000 clones, around 87% being singletons. Sequenced material: peripheral blood. All receptors come from a man aged 80 or over with acute or convalescent COVID-19.

About this clone itself: The DNA is omitted, as the CDR3 cannot be located on it reliably, and the CDR3 follows TCRdb's listing. The genes are TRBV5-8 and TRBJ2-2; no DNA check was done on the table's D call, TRBD1. The CDR3 totals 17 residues, both ends included. Looked up from germline, CDR1 is SGHTS and CDR2 is YDEGEE. The CDR3 loop is CASSLRAGTVGTGELFF.

The chain has TRBV19 and TRBJ2-2, with D possibly being TRBD2 (5 bases). V was shortened by 3 bases and J by 3 bases, with 11 bases between the two germline ends. The CDR3 spans 15 residues. Germline CDR1 reads LNHDA; CDR2 reads SQIVND (reference sequence). CDR3 loop: CASSMGPGYTGELFF. CDR3 nucleotides: TGTGCCAGTAGTATGGGCCCGGGGTACACCGGGGAGCTGTTTTTT.

The chain joins TRBV7-9 to TRBJ1-2; 7 nucleotides agree with TRBD1. CDR3 length equals 16 residues. Germline lookup yields CDR1 SEHNR and CDR2 FQNEAQ (reference sequence). V shed 5 bases, J shed 8 bases, and the junction held 17 bases outside the gene matches. The CDR3 protein is CASSPRDDRVAEGYTF. CDR3 DNA sequence: TGTGCCAGCAGCCCAAGGGATGACAGGGTTGCGGAGGGCTACACCTTC.

The chain recombines TRBV7-2 with TRBJ1-5; TRBD1 aligns across 7 bases. The CDR3 loop spans 15 amino acids. Germline-derived CDR1 and CDR2 are SGHTA and FQGNSA. J gave up 3 bases and V 1 base, and 3 bases lay outside the gene matches. CDR3 in DNA: TGTGCCAGCAGCTTAGGTGGGACAGTCAATCAGCCCCAGCATTTT. It codes for CASSLGGTVNQPQHF.

V is TRBV7-3 and J is TRBJ2-2, with D perhaps TRBD2 (6 bases). V lost 2 bases and J lost 5, with 15 bases in between. This CDR3 has 16 amino acids. CDR1 SGHTA and CDR2 FQGTGA come from the germline V gene. CDR3 loop: CASSLLPGAGTGELFF. For the CDR3, the DNA is TGTGCCAGCAGCTTACTTCCGGGAGCAGGTACCGGGGAGCTGTTTTTT.

This chain connects TRBV7-3 to TRBJ1-1; 11 bases agree with TRBD1. Looked up from germline, CDR1 is SGHTA and CDR2 is FQGTGA. The V and J ends lost 3 bases and 1 base, in that order; junction bases with no gene match: 10. The CDR3 runs to 18 residues. CDR3 sequence (DNA): TGTGCCAGCAGCTTTGGACCGGGACAGGGGGTGAGGAACACTGAAGCTTTCTTT. Its protein product is CASSFGPGQGVRNTEAFF.

V is TRBV10-2 and J is TRBJ1-5; weak D call: TRBD1 (6 bases). The ends were cut back, 8 bases at V and 6 bases at J, with 14 bases in the middle. Germline CDR1 WSHSY, CDR2 SAAADI. This CDR3 has 13 residues. The CDR3 DNA sequence: TGCGCCAGCCTCGCGGGGGGCTCTCAGCCCCAGCATTTT. This sequence encodes CASLAGGSQPQHF.

DNA of the CDR3: TGTGCCAGCAGTATAGACAGGGGGTTTAATGAAAAACTGTTTTTT. Its translation: CASSIDRGFNEKLFF. The V call is TRBV25-1, the J call TRBJ1-4; 9 bases fit TRBD1. The J segment lost 4 bases and the V segment lost 5 bases, leaving 5 bases of the junction unmatched. There are 15 residues in the CDR3. Germline V CDR1 and CDR2: MGHDK, SYGVNS.

The chain employs TRBV29-1 and TRBJ1-1; D uncertain. The length of the CDR3 is 12 residues. V lost 6 bases and J 5 bases, leaving 13 bases between the germline ends. Germline V CDR1 and CDR2: SQVTM, ANQGSEA. The CDR3 sequence is CSVGGPETEAFF. CDR3 coding DNA: TGCAGCGTGGGAGGCCCGGAAACTGAAGCTTTCTTT.

The chain couples TRBV7-2 to TRBJ1-1; 7 positions agree with TRBD1. CDR1 SGHTA and CDR2 FQGNSA come from the germline V gene. The CDR3 runs 16 residues. Trimming at V came to 1 base and at J to 5 bases, leaving 10 bases not matched to a gene. The CDR3 reads CASSLGQGVRRTEAFF. CDR3 in DNA: TGTGCCAGCAGCTTAGGGCAGGGGGTACGAAGAACTGAAGCTTTCTTT.

This sequence joins TRBV7-8 and TRBJ2-1; no firm D call. V was cut by 2 bases and J by 7 bases, with 9 bases left in between. Germline V lookup: CDR1 SGHVS, CDR2 FQNEAQ. This CDR3 has 13 residues. Here the CDR3 reads CASSLQRENEQFF. The CDR3 bases are TGTGCCAGCAGCTTACAAAGAGAGAATGAGCAGTTCTTC.

The chain couples TRBV28 to TRBJ2-5; 7 bases line up with TRBD1. Germline loops: CDR1 MDHEN, CDR2 SYDVKM. This CDR3 is 13 amino acids long. Trimming cost V 5 bases and J 9 bases; bases outside gene matches: 9. Written as DNA, the CDR3 is TGTGCCAGCAGTCTCGGACAGGTGGGGGCCCAGTACTTC. Its translation is CASSLGQVGAQYF.

The chain couples TRBV7-6 to TRBJ2-7, with D possibly TRBD2 on 6 matching bases. CDR1 SGHVS and CDR2 FNYEAQ come from the germline V gene. V was cut by 3 bases and J by 0 bases, with 12 bases left in between. CDR3 size: 15 residues. The CDR3 sequence is CASSFGGDLSYEQYF. The CDR3 region has the DNA TGTGCCAGCAGCTTTGGCGGGGACCTCTCCTACGAGCAGTACTTC.

This clone was picked up one time. The genes are TRBV5-4 and TRBJ2-5, with 10 bases matching TRBD1. The CDR3 is made up of 15 amino acids. V lost 4 bases, J lost 5 bases, and 8 bases stayed unmatched. The V gene's germline CDR1 is SGHNT and CDR2 YYREEE (reference sequence). The CDR3 loop reads CASSPMTGGVETQYF. DNA of the CDR3: TGTGCCAGCAGCCCGATGACAGGGGGCGTGGAGACCCAGTACTTC. Combining the CDR3 with reference TRBV5-4 and TRBJ2-5 gives the whole variable domain ETGVTQSPTHLIKTRGQQVTLRCSSQSGHNTVSWYQQALGQGPQFIFQYYREEENGRGNFPPRFSGLQFPNYSSELNVNALELDDSALYLCASSPMTGGVETQYFGPGTRLLVL.

V usage is TRBV27 and J usage is TRBJ1-1; 7 nucleotides line up with TRBD1. The germline CDR1 and CDR2 sequences are MNHEY and SMNVEV (reference sequence). V lost 3 bases, J lost 3 bases, and 22 bases stayed unmatched. The CDR3 runs 20 residues. The CDR3 here is CASSLVGQRLSLGKHTEAFF. The CDR3 DNA reads TGTGCCAGCAGTTTGGTGGGACAGAGGCTCTCTCTAGGGAAGCACACTGAAGCTTTCTTT.

The genes are TRBV5-5 and TRBJ2-3, with a tentative D call TRBD2 (5 bases). In germline, CDR1 is SGHKS, CDR2 YYEKEE (reference sequence). Trimming stripped 0 bases from V and 0 bases from J, with 14 bases between. The CDR3 covers 17 residues. The CDR3 coding sequence is TGTGCCAGCAGCTTGGTTTTGGGCGGGCTGAGCACAGATACGCAGTATTTT. It specifies CASSLVLGGLSTDTQYF.

This chain links TRBV25-1 with TRBJ1-2; D remains ambiguous. The germline gives CDR1 MGHDK, CDR2 SYGVNS. The CDR3 totals 14 residues. Trimming cost V 6 bases and J 2 bases, with 13 bases left between them. CDR3 DNA: TGTGCCAGCAGCCAACCGGGGATCAACTATGGCTACACCTTC. As protein: CASSQPGINYGYTF.

The gene calls are TRBV6-5 and TRBJ1-1, with 10 bases lining up with TRBD1. Per germline, CDR1 MNHEY and CDR2 SVGAGI. V lost 3 bases and J lost 10; bases outside the gene matches: 5. The CDR3 spans 13 residues. The CDR3 sequence is CASSYGQGERAFF. In nucleotides, the CDR3 is TGTGCCAGCAGTTATGGACAGGGGGAGCGAGCTTTCTTT.

V is TRBV7-8 and J is TRBJ1-5; D possibly corresponds to TRBD1 (5 bases). V was trimmed by 4 bases and J by 7 bases, leaving 14 bases between them. Germline V gene sequence: CDR1 SGHVS, CDR2 FQNEAQ. The CDR3 is made up of 14 amino acids. The CDR3 DNA reads as TGTGCCAGCAGCTCCGCGCAGGGAGGCCAGCCCCAGCATTTT. The encoded protein is CASSSAQGGQPQHF.

Only one count was recorded for this clone. The chain is built from TRBV6-5 and TRBJ2-7, with 7 bases matching TRBD1. The V segment lost 6 bases and the J segment 5 bases; nucleotides outside the gene matches: 7. This CDR3 contains 13 residues. Germline V gene lookup returns CDR1 MNHEY and CDR2 SVGAGI. The CDR3, as DNA: TGTGCCAGCAGCGAGGGGACAGCGGACGAGCAGTACTTC. Translated, it gives CASSEGTADEQYF.

The chain recombines TRBV5-1 with TRBJ1-1; D might be TRBD1 (5 bases). Trimming stripped 2 bases from V and 3 bases from J, with 8 bases between. The CDR3 length is 13 residues. Germline V gene sequence: CDR1 SGHRS, CDR2 YFSETQ. The CDR3 loop reads CASSFGGDTEAFF. DNA for the CDR3: TGCGCCAGCAGCTTCGGGGGAGACACTGAAGCTTTCTTT.

CDR3 nucleotide sequence: TGTGCCAGCAGCTTAGCCCAGGAAGAGACCCAGTACTTC. It codes for CASSLAQEETQYF. The chain uses TRBV11-2 and TRBJ2-5, with D unclear. Germline V gives CDR1 SGHAT, CDR2 FQNNGV. V lost 1 base, J lost 3 bases, and 6 bases lay in between. This CDR3 spans 13 amino acids.

CDR3 DNA sequence: TGTGCCAGCTCACCCGCCGGGACAGAAAACAATGAGCAGTTCTTC. Translated, it gives CASSPAGTENNEQFF. The gene calls are TRBV18 and TRBJ2-1, with TRBD1 matching over 7 bases. Germline V lookup: CDR1 KGHSH, CDR2 LQKENI. This CDR3 has 15 residues. The J segment lost 5 bases and the V segment lost 3 bases, leaving 7 bases of the junction unmatched. The complete variable domain, with remaining parts taken from reference TRBV18 and TRBJ2-1, reads NAGVMQNPRHLVRRRGQEARLRCSPMKGHSHVYWYRQLPEEGLKFMVYLQKENIIDESGMPKERFSAEFPKEGPSILRIQQVVRGDSAAYFCASSPAGTENNEQFFGPGTRLTVL.

CDR3 protein: CASSWLAGGGAYNEQFF. The CDR3, as DNA: TGTGCCAGTAGCTGGTTAGCGGGAGGTGGGGCCTACAATGAGCAGTTCTTC. The chain links TRBV19 to TRBJ2-1; 10 nucleotides agree with TRBD2. Germline V gives CDR1 LNHDA, CDR2 SQIVND (reference sequence). With 6 bases clipped from V and 2 bases from J, the junction kept 10 bases outside the gene matches. The CDR3 is 17 residues long.

V usage is TRBV3-1 (or the pseudogene TRBV3-2) and J usage is TRBJ2-7, with D hard to call. CDR3 length: 15 residues. Germline V CDR1 and CDR2: LGHDT, YNNKEL (reference sequence). Trimming took off 1 base at V and 0 bases at J, with 10 bases between the two ends. CDR3: CASSQGQESSYEQYF. In DNA, the CDR3 is TGTGCCAGCAGCCAAGGGCAGGAAAGCTCCTACGAGCAGTACTTC.

The table lists this clone with a count of one. V usage is TRBV7-9 and J usage is TRBJ1-1; possible D gene TRBD1, 6 bases. Germline V gives CDR1 SEHNR, CDR2 FQNEAQ (reference sequence). The V end lost 4 bases, the J end lost 3 bases, and 12 bases lay between the germline ends. The CDR3 extends over 14 amino acids. The chain's CDR3 is CASSSGQIDTEAFF. CDR3 coding DNA: TGTGCCAGCAGCTCCGGACAGATAGACACTGAAGCTTTCTTT.

The gene calls are TRBV30 and TRBJ2-7, with D possibly TRBD2 on 6 matching bases. Germline CDR1 is GTSNPN and CDR2 is SVGIG (reference sequence). This CDR3 spans 13 amino acids. Trimming pared 1 base from V and 5 bases from J, leaving 12 bases between. CDR3 protein: CAWSGGLGNEQYF. CDR3 DNA sequence: TGTGCCTGGAGTGGGGGACTGGGAAACGAGCAGTACTTC.